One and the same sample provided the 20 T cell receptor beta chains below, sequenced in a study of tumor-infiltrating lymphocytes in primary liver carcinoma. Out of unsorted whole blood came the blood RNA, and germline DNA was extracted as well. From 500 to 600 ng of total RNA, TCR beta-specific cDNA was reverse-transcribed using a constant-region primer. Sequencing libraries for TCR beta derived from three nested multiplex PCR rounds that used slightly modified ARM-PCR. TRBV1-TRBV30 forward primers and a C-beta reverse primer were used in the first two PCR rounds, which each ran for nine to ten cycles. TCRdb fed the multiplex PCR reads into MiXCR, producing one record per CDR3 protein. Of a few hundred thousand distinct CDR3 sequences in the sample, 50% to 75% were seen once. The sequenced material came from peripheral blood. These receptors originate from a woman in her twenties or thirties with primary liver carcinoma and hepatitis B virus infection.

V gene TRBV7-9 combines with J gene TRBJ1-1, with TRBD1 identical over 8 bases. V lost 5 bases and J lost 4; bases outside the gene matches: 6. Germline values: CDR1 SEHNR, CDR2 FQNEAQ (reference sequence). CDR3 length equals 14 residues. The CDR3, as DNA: TGTGCCAGCAGCCGACAGGGGATCGTCACTGAAGCTTTCTTT. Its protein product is CASSRQGIVTEAFF.

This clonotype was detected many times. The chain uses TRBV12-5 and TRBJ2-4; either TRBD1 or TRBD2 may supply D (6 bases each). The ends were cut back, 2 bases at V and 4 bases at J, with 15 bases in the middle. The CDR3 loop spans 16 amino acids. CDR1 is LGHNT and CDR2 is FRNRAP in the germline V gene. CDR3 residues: CASGLLTGAVKNIQYF. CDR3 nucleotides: TGTGCTAGTGGTTTGTTAACGGGGGCTGTGAAAAACATTCAGTACTTC. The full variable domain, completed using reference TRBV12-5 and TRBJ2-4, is DARVTQTPRHKVTEMGQEVTMRCQPILGHNTVFWYRQTMMQGLELLAYFRNRAPLDDSGMPKDRFSAEMPDATLATLKIQPSEPRDSAVYFCASGLLTGAVKNIQYFGAGTRLSVL.

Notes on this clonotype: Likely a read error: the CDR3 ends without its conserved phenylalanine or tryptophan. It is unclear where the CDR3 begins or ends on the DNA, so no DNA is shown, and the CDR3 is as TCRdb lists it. CDR3 protein: CASSLQLAGNEQLL. V is TRBV11-2 and J is TRBJ2-1; TRBD2 is taken as the D call from the table, unchecked against the DNA. The CDR3 length is 14 residues, termini included. Per germline, CDR1 SGHAT and CDR2 FQNNGV.

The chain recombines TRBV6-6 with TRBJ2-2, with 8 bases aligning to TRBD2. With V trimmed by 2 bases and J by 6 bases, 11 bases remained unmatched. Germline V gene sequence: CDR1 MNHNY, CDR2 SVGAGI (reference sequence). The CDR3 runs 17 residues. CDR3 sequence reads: CASSYGTRAGGAGELFF. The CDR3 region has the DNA TGTGCCAGCAGTTACGGGACTAGGGCCGGGGGGGCCGGGGAGCTGTTTTTT.

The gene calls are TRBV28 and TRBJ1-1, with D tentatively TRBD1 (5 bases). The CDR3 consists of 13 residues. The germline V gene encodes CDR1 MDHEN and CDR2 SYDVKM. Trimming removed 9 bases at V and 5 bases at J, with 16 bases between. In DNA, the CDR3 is TGTGCCAGTCACCGGGGGACGGGGACTGAAGCTTTCTTT. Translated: CASHRGTGTEAFF.

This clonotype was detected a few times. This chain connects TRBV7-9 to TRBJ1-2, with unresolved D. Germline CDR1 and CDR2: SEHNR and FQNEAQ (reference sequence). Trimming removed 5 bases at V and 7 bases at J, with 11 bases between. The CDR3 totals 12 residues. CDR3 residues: CASSPEVLGYTF. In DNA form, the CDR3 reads TGTGCCAGCAGCCCAGAGGTCCTTGGCTACACCTTC.

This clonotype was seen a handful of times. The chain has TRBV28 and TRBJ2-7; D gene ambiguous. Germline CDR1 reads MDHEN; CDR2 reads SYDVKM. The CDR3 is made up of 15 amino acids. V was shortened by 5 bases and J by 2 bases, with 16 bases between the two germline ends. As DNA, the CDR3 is TGTGCCAGCAGTCCCCAGGCCCTCGTTCCCTACGAGCAGTACTTC. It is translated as CASSPQALVPYEQYF.

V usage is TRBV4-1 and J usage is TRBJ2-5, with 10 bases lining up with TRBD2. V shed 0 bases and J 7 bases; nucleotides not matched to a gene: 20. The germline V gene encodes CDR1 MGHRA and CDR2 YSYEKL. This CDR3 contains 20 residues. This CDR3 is CASSQDAISGRSTLKGTQYF. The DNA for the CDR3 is TGCGCCAGCAGCCAAGATGCGATTAGCGGGAGGTCTACTCTAAAAGGGACCCAGTACTTC.

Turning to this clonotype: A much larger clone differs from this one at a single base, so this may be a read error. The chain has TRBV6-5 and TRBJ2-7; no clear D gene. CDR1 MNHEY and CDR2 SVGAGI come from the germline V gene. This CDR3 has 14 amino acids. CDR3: CAGSYDRGQPEQYF. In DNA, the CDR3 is TGTGCCGGCAGTTACGATCGAGGCCAGCCCGAGCAGTACTTC.

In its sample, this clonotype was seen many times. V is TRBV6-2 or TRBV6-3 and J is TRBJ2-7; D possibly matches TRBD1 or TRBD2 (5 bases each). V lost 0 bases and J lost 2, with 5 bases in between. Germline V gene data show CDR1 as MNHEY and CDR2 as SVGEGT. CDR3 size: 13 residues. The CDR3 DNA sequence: TGTGCCAGCAGTTACTCGGGACCCTACGAGCAGTACTTC. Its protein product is CASSYSGPYEQYF.

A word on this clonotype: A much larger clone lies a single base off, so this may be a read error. As DNA, the CDR3 is TGTGCCATCAGTGATGGGGGCAATGAGCGGTTCTTC. Amino acid sequence: CAISDGGNERFF. The V call is TRBV10-3, the J call TRBJ2-1; possibly TRBD1 for D (6 bases). The CDR3 runs to 12 residues. The germline V gene has CDR1 ENHRY and CDR2 SYGVKD.

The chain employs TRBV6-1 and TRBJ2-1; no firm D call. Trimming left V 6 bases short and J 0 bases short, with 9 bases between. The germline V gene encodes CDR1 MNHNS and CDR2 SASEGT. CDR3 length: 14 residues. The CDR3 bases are TGTGCCAGCAGGTCCATTAGCTCCTACAATGAGCAGTTCTTC. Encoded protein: CASRSISSYNEQFF.

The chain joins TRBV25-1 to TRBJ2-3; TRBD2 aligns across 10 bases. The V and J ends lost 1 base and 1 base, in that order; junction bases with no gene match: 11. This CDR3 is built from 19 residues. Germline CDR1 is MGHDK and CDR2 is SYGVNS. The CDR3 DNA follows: TGTGCCAGCAGTGAATCCCCCTTGGGAAGCGGGAGGGGCACAGATACGCAGTATTTT. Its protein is CASSESPLGSGRGTDTQYF.

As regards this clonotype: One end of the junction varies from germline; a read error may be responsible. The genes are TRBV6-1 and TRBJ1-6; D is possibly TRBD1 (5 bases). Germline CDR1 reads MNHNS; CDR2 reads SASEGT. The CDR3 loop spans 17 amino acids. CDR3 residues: CASSASKFRGGISPFHF. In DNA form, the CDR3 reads TGTGCCAGCAGTGCCTCAAAGTTCCGGGGGGGGATCTCACCCTTCCACTTT.

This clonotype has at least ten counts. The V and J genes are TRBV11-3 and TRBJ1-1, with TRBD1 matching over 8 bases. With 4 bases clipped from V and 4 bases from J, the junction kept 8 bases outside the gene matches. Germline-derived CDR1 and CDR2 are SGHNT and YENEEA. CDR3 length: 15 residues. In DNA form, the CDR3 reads TGTGCCAGCAGCTCCGCACAGGGGGTCCGCACTGAAGCTTTCTTT. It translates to CASSSAQGVRTEAFF.

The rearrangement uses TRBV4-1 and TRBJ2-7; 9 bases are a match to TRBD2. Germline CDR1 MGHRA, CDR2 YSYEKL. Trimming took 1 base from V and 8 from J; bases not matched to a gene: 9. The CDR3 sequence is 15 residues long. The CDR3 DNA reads TGCGCCAGCAGCCAAGGGACTAGCGAGTATTACAAGCAGTACTTC. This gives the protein CASSQGTSEYYKQYF.

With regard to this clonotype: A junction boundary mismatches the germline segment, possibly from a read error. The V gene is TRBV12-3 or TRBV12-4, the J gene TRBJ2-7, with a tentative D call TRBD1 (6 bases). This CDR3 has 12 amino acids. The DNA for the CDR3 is TGTACCAGCAGGGGTCCTGGGGCGCGGCAGTACTTC. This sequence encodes CTSRGPGARQYF.

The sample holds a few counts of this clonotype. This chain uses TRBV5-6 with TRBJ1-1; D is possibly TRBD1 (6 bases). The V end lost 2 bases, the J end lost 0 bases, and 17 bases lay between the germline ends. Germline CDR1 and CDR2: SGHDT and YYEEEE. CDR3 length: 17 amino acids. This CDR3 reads CASSLKTGTFMNTEAFF. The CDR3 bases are TGTGCCAGCAGCTTAAAGACAGGAACTTTCATGAACACTGAAGCTTTCTTT.

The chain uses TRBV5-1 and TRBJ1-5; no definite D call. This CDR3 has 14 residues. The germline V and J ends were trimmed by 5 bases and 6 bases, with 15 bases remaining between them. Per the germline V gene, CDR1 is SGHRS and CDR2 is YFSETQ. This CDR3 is CASSSGFGIQPQHF. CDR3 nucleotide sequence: TGCGCCAGCAGTTCCGGCTTCGGCATTCAGCCCCAGCATTTT.

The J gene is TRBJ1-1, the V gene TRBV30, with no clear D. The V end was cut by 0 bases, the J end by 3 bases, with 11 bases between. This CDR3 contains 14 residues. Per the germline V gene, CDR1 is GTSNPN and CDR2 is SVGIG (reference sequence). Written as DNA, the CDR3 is TGTGCCTGGAGTGTAAAGGGAGAGGACACTGAAGCTTTCTTT. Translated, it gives CAWSVKGEDTEAFF.